Listed below are T cell receptor beta chains from one sample, sequenced in a study of technical replicates of blood from a few donors. Only in-frame clones appear in the TCRdb table, and some are missing; sequencing was by immunoSEQ multiplex PCR. The sample has around 80,000 clones; approximately 90% are singletons. Material: T cells isolated from PBMCs. The source of these receptors is a human donor in good health. CDR3s include the opening cysteine and the closing phenylalanine or tryptophan. The order of the fields is clone size, V gene, J gene, D gene, CDR3 DNA, CDR3 protein. D genes are given only for firm matches. Rows may omit the clone size; those that give it use once, few, many or a size class.

>.|TRBV27|TRBJ2-1|TRBD2
TGTGCCAGCAGTTATTCCAGCGGGAGGGCCTACAATGAGCAGTTCTTC
CASSYSSGRAYNEQFF
>.|TRBV19|TRBJ2-7|.
TGTGCCAGTAGTATTGGCAGTTCCTACGAGCAGTACTTC
CASSIGSSYEQYF
>.|TRBV18|TRBJ2-1|TRBD1
TGTGCCAGCTCAGCCGGGACAGGGAGTATCTATGAGCAGTTCTTC
CASSAGTGSIYEQFF
>.|TRBV28|TRBJ1-1|.
TGTGCCAGCAGTTTCCGGGTCGTGAACACTGAAGCTTTCTTT
CASSFRVVNTEAFF
>.|TRBV6-1|TRBJ1-1|.
TGTGCCAGCAGTCCCCCGGGACAGAACACTGAAGCTTTCTTT
CASSPPGQNTEAFF
>.|TRBV11-3|TRBJ2-1|.
TGTGCCACCGCGTTCAATGAGCAGTTCTTC
CATAFNEQFF
>.|TRBV11-3|TRBJ2-7|TRBD2
TGTGCCAGCAGCTTAGGACTAGCGGGATTCGAGCAGTACTTC
CASSLGLAGFEQYF
>.|TRBV14|TRBJ2-5|TRBD1
TGTGCCAGCAGCCAACCTAGAACGAGACAGGGGAACCAAGAGACCCAGTACTTC
CASSQPRTRQGNQETQYF
>.|TRBV7-7|TRBJ2-7|TRBD1
TGTGCTAGCAGCTTGGGGACAGGGTCCTACGAGCAGTACTTC
CASSLGTGSYEQYF
>.|TRBV5-1|TRBJ2-1|TRBD2
TGCGCCAGCAGGTACAGCGGGAGTCTGATGGGCAATGAGCAGTTCTTC
CASRYSGSLMGNEQFF
>few|TRBV4-3|TRBJ1-1|.
TGCGCCAGCAGCCAAGTGACTGCTGACACTGAAGCTTTCTTT
CASSQVTADTEAFF
>few|TRBV9|TRBJ2-2|.
TGTGCCAGCAGCGTAGGGGGGGACACCGGGGAGCTGTTTTTT
CASSVGGDTGELFF
>.|TRBV6-5|TRBJ2-2|TRBD2
TGTGCCAGCAGCCCAGGACTAGCTTACACCGGGGAGCTGTTTTTT
CASSPGLAYTGELFF
>.|TRBV7-9|TRBJ2-1|.
TGTGCCAGCAGCTTAAGCCTGCGGAGCGATGAGCAGTTCTTC
CASSLSLRSDEQFF
>.|TRBV19|TRBJ2-7|TRBD1
TGTGCCAGTAGTCCGGGACAGGGCTCTTCCCAGTACTTC
CASSPGQGSSQYF
>.|TRBV11-2|TRBJ2-5|.
TGTGCCAGCAGCTTTACAGGAAGGGAGACCCAGTACTTC
CASSFTGRETQYF
>.|TRBV5-4|TRBJ1-2|TRBD1
TGTGCCAGCAGACTATTCGGGACAGGGAATCCTAACTATGGCTACACCTTC
CASRLFGTGNPNYGYTF
>.|TRBV5-1|TRBJ1-1|.
TGCGCCAGCAGCTTAGGGGGGGCCTTTGCTGAAGCTTTCTTT
CASSLGGAFAEAFF
>.|TRBV9|TRBJ2-2|TRBD1
TGTGCCAGCAGCGTCGTACAGGGGAGCAACACCGGGGAGCTGTTTTTT
CASSVVQGSNTGELFF
>.|TRBV4-3|TRBJ2-2|TRBD1
TGCGCCAGCAGCCAAGTAGCACAGGGGAACTTTTTAGGGGAGCTGTTTTTT
CASSQVAQGNFLGELFF
>.|TRBV27|TRBJ1-2|.
TGTGCCAGCAGTATGACAGTTAACTATGGCTACACCTTC
CASSMTVNYGYTF
>.|TRBV9|TRBJ2-6|.
TGTGCCAGCAGCGGCTCTACCTTCTCTGGGGCCAACGTCCTGACTTTC
CASSGSTFSGANVLTF
>.|TRBV11-3|TRBJ1-4|.
TGTGCCAGCAGCTTAGTTACAGGGAAGGTTGAAAAACTGTTTTTT
CASSLVTGKVEKLFF
>.|TRBV28|TRBJ2-7|.
TGTGCCAGCAGTTTTAAGATTGAGACAAAACACTACGAGCAGTACTTC
CASSFKIETKHYEQYF
>few|TRBV4-2|TRBJ1-5|.
TGTGCCAGCAGCCAAGCGGGGGATTTAGTAAATCAGCCCCAGCATTTT
CASSQAGDLVNQPQHF